A single sample gave rise to the 10 T cell receptor beta chains below, sequenced in a study of radiation and T cells in renal cell carcinoma. The time point: blood 2 weeks post-SBRT. Treatment reported: 15 Gy SBRT to primary tumor, nephrectomy 4 weeks later. Generated by immunoSEQ multiplex PCR, the TCRdb table keeps only in-frame clones and is missing some. The sample contains approximately 49,000 clones, 80% of which appear only once. The sequencing here drew on blood, taken from a patient whose treatment included radiotherapy and nephrectomy. All receptors come from a woman in her seventies with renal cell carcinoma.

This chain joins TRBV25-1 and TRBJ2-2, with 10 nucleotides matching TRBD1. Germline CDR1 and CDR2: MGHDK and SYGVNS. The V and J ends lost 6 bases and 4 bases, in that order; junction bases with no gene match: 2. There are 14 residues in the CDR3. The CDR3 nucleotides are TGTGCCAGCAGAGGACAGGGGGGCACCGGGGAGCTGTTTTTT. This codes for CASRGQGGTGELFF.

The chain joins TRBV7-8 to TRBJ2-5; the match to TRBD1 covers 8 bases. This CDR3 comprises 14 residues. From germline, CDR1 is SGHVS and CDR2 FQNEAQ. J gave up 4 bases and V 4 bases, and 5 bases lay outside the gene matches. The CDR3 DNA reads TGTGCCAGCAGCTCTGGGACAGGCCCAGAGACCCAGTACTTC. Encoded protein: CASSSGTGPETQYF.

This clone occurred once. The chain joins TRBV19 to TRBJ2-5; 8 bases map to TRBD1. CDR3 size: 15 residues. Germline CDR1 is LNHDA and CDR2 is SQIVND (reference sequence). Germline trimming cut 8 bases from V and 2 bases from J; bases unmatched to any gene: 10. Here the CDR3 DNA reads TGTGCCAGTGAAGGAACAGGGGGTGGGCAAGAGACCCAGTACTTC. Translation: CASEGTGGGQETQYF. The full variable domain, in which reference TRBV19 and TRBJ2-5 provide the parts outside the CDR3, is DGGITQSPKYLFRKEGQNVTLSCEQNLNHDAMYWYRQDPGQGLRLIYYSQIVNDFQKGDIAEGYSVSREKKESFPLTVTSAQKNPTAFYLCASEGTGGGQETQYFGPGTRLLVL.

This chain links TRBV5-4 with TRBJ1-2, with 8 bases fitting TRBD1. Germline V CDR1 and CDR2: SGHNT, YYREEE (reference sequence). This CDR3 comprises 15 residues. The ends lost 3 bases at V and 5 bases at J; junction bases unmatched: 9. This chain's CDR3 is CASSSSGGYSYGYTF. CDR3 nucleotide sequence: TGTGCCAGCAGCTCCTCAGGGGGCTATTCGTATGGCTACACCTTC.

The J gene is TRBJ2-2, the V gene TRBV5-1; the match to TRBD1 covers 10 bases. With V trimmed by 4 bases and J by 7 bases, 7 bases remained unmatched. This CDR3 has 15 amino acids. Looked up from germline, CDR1 is SGHRS and CDR2 is YFSETQ. The CDR3 bases are TGCGCCAGCAGCCCCGGGACAGGGGCAGACGGGGAGCTGTTTTTT. This encodes CASSPGTGADGELFF.

The CDR3 coding sequence is TGTGCCAGCAGCTTGTGGGGGGGAACGAGCACAGATACGCAGTATTTT. Protein sequence: CASSLWGGTSTDTQYF. The genes are TRBV5-8 and TRBJ2-3; 7 bases are a match to TRBD2. Germline V CDR1 and CDR2: SGHTS, YDEGEE. This CDR3 is built from 16 residues. V dropped 1 base and J dropped 0; count of bases not matched to a gene: 5.

The chain links TRBV10-2 to TRBJ2-1; D gene uncertain. Germline V lookup: CDR1 WSHSY, CDR2 SAAADI. Trimming stripped 2 bases from V and 4 bases from J, with 6 bases between. The CDR3 totals 13 residues. This CDR3 reads CASSEPAYNEQFF. DNA of the CDR3: TGCGCCAGCAGTGAGCCGGCATACAATGAGCAGTTCTTC.

CDR3 in amino acids: CASSPGLGFDYTF. CDR3 in DNA: TGTGCCAGTAGCCCAGGGTTGGGGTTTGACTACACCTTC. The chain uses TRBV19 and TRBJ1-2; D possibly corresponds to TRBD1 (5 bases). Trimming stripped 6 bases from V and 10 bases from J, with 18 bases between. The CDR3 is made up of 13 amino acids. In germline, CDR1 is LNHDA, CDR2 SQIVND (reference sequence).

CDR3: CAWRLGGASISQPQHF. CDR3 sequence (DNA): TGTGCCTGGAGGCTAGGGGGCGCCTCGATATCGCAGCCCCAGCATTTT. V gene TRBV30 combines with J gene TRBJ1-5, with TRBD1 matching 7 bases. The CDR3 runs 16 residues. V shed 3 bases and J 7 bases; nucleotides not matched to a gene: 15. Looked up from germline, CDR1 is GTSNPN and CDR2 is SVGIG (reference sequence).

The chain combines TRBV5-6 with TRBJ1-2, with D uncertain. There are 13 residues in the CDR3. Trimming took off 1 base at V and 3 bases at J, with 7 bases between the two ends. Germline lookup yields CDR1 SGHDT and CDR2 YYEEEE. In nucleotides, the CDR3 is TGTGCCAGCAGCTTGAACAGAGACTATGGCTACACCTTC. Protein product: CASSLNRDYGYTF.